Below, 8 T cell receptor beta chains from the same sample are listed, as sequenced in a study of T cells after yellow fever vaccination. One entry per CDR3 protein results from TCRdb running MiXCR on the 5' RACE reads. The table shows approximately 330,000 distinct CDR3 sequences, with 4.1% occurring only once. Sequences were derived from PBMCs, sampled 5 days after the yellow fever booster vaccination. These TCRs come from a man aged 18-30 years who received the YFV17D yellow fever vaccine.

The CDR3 nucleotides are TGCGCCAGCAGCGAGATCGACAGTATGAACACTGAAGCTTTCTTT. Translating gives CASSEIDSMNTEAFF. The chain links TRBV5-1 to TRBJ1-1; weak D call: TRBD1 (5 bases). V was pared by 4 bases and J by 0 bases, with 13 bases between. CDR1 and CDR2 (germline): SGHRS, YFSETQ. CDR3 size: 15 residues.

This clonotype was recorded at least ten times. The genes are TRBV7-9 and TRBJ1-2, with D possibly being TRBD1 (6 bases). V was clipped by 0 bases and J by 2 bases, with 7 bases between them. The germline V gene has CDR1 SEHNR and CDR2 FQNEAQ (reference sequence). The CDR3 has 14 amino acids. CDR3 sequence: CASSLAGQNYGYTF. The CDR3 nucleotides are TGTGCCAGCAGCTTAGCCGGACAGAACTATGGCTACACCTTC.

The chain couples TRBV12-3 or TRBV12-4 to TRBJ2-1; 9 bases map to TRBD1. With V trimmed by 3 bases and J by 10 bases, 10 bases remained unmatched. The CDR3 totals 15 residues. CDR3 nucleotide sequence: TGTGCCAGCAGTTTGTATCAGGACAGGGGAATAGAGCAGTTCTTC. Translation: CASSLYQDRGIEQFF.

As concerns this clonotype: This may come from a read error, since a much larger clone is one base off. The rearrangement uses TRBV5-1 and TRBJ1-2, with 9 bases that match TRBD1. This CDR3 contains 14 residues. J was trimmed by 7 bases and V by 4 bases; bases with no gene match: 8. Germline CDR1 SGHRS, CDR2 YFSETQ. The DNA for the CDR3 is TGCGCCAGCAGCACGGACAGGGGAGCAGGTGGCTACACCTTC. It yields the protein CASSTDRGAGGYTF.

The table lists this clonotype with many counts. V gene TRBV20-1 combines with J gene TRBJ2-3; D not certain. Germline loops: CDR1 DFQATT, CDR2 SNEGSKA (reference sequence). CDR3 length equals 14 residues. Between the trimmed V and J ends, which lost 4 bases and 4 bases, there was a span of 15 bases. As DNA, the CDR3 is TGCAGTGCTATGTCGGCCAGTTTATCAGATACGCAGTATTTT. This encodes CSAMSASLSDTQYF.

This clonotype was recorded many times. The V call is TRBV7-9, the J call TRBJ2-3; perhaps TRBD1 as D (6 bases). CDR3 length: 16 residues. V lost 6 bases to trimming and J lost 3 bases, with 19 bases between them. From germline, CDR1 is SEHNR and CDR2 FQNEAQ (reference sequence). DNA for the CDR3: TGTGCCAGCAGAGCTCCGCAGGGGCGGAGGACAGATACGCAGTATTTT. This codes for CASRAPQGRRTDTQYF.

The J gene is TRBJ2-3, the V gene TRBV19; the match to TRBD2 covers 13 bases. The CDR3 loop spans 15 amino acids. The germline gives CDR1 LNHDA, CDR2 SQIVND (reference sequence). The V and J ends lost 4 bases and 4 bases, in that order; junction bases with no gene match: 2. CDR3 amino acids: CASSTGLAGADTQYF. In DNA, the CDR3 is TGTGCCAGTAGTACCGGACTAGCGGGGGCAGATACGCAGTATTTT.

This clonotype was seen repeatedly, ten times or more. The V gene is TRBV12-3 or TRBV12-4, the J gene TRBJ2-5; D gene ambiguous. Trimming took off 6 bases at V and 0 bases at J, with 5 bases between the two ends. The CDR3 contains 12 residues. The CDR3 loop reads CASRADQETQYF. CDR3 DNA: TGTGCCAGCAGGGCGGACCAAGAGACCCAGTACTTC.